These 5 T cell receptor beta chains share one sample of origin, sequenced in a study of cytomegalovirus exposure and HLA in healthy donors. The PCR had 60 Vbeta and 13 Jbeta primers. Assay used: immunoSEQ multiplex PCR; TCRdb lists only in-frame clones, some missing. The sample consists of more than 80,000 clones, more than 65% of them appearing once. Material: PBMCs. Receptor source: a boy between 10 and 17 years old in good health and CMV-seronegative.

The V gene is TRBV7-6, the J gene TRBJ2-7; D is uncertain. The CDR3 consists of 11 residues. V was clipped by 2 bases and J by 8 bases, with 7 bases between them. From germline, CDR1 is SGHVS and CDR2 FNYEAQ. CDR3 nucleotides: TGTGCCAGCAGCTTAAGTGGCCAGCAGTACTTC. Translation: CASSLSGQQYF.

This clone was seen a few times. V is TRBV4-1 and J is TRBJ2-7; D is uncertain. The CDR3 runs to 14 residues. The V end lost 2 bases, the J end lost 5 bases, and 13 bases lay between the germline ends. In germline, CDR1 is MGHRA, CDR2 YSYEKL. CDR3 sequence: CASSQSRIGHEQYF. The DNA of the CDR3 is TGCGCCAGCAGCCAAAGCAGGATAGGCCACGAGCAGTACTTC.

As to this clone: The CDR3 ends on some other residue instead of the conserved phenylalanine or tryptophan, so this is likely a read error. CDR3 sequence (DNA): TGTGCCAGTAGTATAAGGGGGACCGATCAGCCCCAGCATGTT. Protein product: CASSIRGTDQPQHV. The chain has TRBV19 and TRBJ1-5; tentatively, D is TRBD1 (6 bases). The CDR3 loop spans 14 amino acids. The germline gives CDR1 LNHDA, CDR2 SQIVND (reference sequence). Trimming shortened V by 2 bases and J by 5 bases, and 10 bases separated the two germline ends.

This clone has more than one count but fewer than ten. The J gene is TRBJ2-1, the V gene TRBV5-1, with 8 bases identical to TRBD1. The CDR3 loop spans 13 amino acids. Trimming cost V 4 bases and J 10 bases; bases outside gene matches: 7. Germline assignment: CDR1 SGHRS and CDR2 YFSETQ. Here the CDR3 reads CASSPDRAGEQFF. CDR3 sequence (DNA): TGCGCCAGCAGCCCGGACAGGGCTGGCGAGCAGTTCTTC.

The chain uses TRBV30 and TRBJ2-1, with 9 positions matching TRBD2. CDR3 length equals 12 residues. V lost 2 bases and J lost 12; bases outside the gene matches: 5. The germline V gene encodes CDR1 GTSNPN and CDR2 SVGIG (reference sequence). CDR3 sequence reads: CAWSLREGVQFF. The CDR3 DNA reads TGTGCCTGGAGTTTGCGGGAGGGGGTGCAGTTCTTC.